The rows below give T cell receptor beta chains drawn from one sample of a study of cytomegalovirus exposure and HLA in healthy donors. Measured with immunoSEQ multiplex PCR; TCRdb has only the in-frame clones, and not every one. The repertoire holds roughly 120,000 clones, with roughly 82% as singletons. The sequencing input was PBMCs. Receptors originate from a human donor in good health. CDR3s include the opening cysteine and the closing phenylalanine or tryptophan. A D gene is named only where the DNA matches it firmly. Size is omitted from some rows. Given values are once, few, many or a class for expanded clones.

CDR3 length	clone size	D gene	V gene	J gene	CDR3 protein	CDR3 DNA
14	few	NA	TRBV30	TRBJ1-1	CASNRGGGGTEAFF	TGTGCCTCCAACCGCGGGGGCGGAGGGACTGAAGCTTTCTTT
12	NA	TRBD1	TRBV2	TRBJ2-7	CASSETGGEQYF	TGTGCCAGCAGTGAGACAGGGGGCGAGCAGTACTTC
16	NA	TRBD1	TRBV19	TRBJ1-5	CASSTTGLRGNQPQHF	TGTGCCAGTAGTACGACAGGGTTGAGGGGCAATCAGCCCCAGCATTTT
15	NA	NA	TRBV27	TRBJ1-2	CASSSPGRTEHGYTF	TGTGCCAGCAGTTCTCCGGGCCGGACTGAACATGGCTACACCTTC
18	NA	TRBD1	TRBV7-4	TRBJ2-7	CASSPTRDRGKTSYEQYF	TGTGCCAGCAGCCCTACCCGGGACAGGGGGAAAACCTCCTACGAGCAGTACTTC
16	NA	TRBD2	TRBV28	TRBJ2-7	CASRGMGLAGPYEQYF	TGTGCCAGCCGGGGAATGGGGCTAGCGGGGCCCTACGAGCAGTACTTC
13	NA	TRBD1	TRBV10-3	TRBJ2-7	CAISWTGGYEQYF	TGTGCCATCAGTTGGACAGGGGGCTACGAGCAGTACTTC
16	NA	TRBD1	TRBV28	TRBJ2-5	CASSFSGTGSFGTQYF	TGTGCCAGCAGTTTTTCCGGGACAGGGTCATTTGGGACCCAGTACTTC
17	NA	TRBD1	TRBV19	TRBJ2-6	CASSAGTGSTGANVLTF	TGTGCCAGTAGTGCCGGGACAGGGTCAACTGGGGCCAACGTCCTGACTTTC
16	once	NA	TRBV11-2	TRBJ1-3	CASSSDRSLSGNTIYF	TGTGCCAGCAGCTCTGACAGATCTCTCTCTGGAAACACCATATATTTT
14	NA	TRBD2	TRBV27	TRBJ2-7	CASRTLAGVNEQYF	TGTGCCAGCAGGACACTAGCGGGAGTCAACGAGCAGTACTTC
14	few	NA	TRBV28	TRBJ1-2	CASSRRTINYGYTF	TGTGCCAGCAGCCGTAGGACAATTAACTATGGCTACACCTTC
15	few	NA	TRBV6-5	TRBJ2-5	CASSYSNRVQETQYF	TGTGCCAGCAGTTACTCCAACAGGGTCCAAGAGACCCAGTACTTC
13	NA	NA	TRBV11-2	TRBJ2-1	CASSLEAYNEQFF	TGTGCCAGCAGCTTGGAGGCCTACAATGAGCAGTTCTTC
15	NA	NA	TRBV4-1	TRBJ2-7	CASSQEWTTSYEQYF	TGCGCCAGCAGCCAAGAGTGGACTACCTCCTACGAGCAGTACTTC
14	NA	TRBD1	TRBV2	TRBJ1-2	CASSGDRAFYGYTF	TGTGCCAGCAGTGGGGACAGGGCCTTCTATGGCTACACCTTC
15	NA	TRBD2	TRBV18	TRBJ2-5	CASSPVSGSVETQYF	TGTGCCAGCTCACCTGTGAGCGGGAGCGTGGAGACCCAGTACTTC
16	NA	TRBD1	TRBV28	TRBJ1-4	CASSLWGRQGNEKLFF	TGTGCCAGCAGTTTATGGGGGCGACAGGGAAATGAAAAACTGTTTTTT
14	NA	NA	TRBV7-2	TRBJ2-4	CASSLGQGSGIQYF	TGTGCCAGCAGCTTAGGGCAGGGGTCAGGTATTCAGTACTTC
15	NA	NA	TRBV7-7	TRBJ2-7	CASSLGVDTSYEQYF	TGTGCTAGCAGCTTAGGTGTGGACACCTCCTACGAGCAGTACTTC
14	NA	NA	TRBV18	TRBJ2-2	CASSGQASTGELFF	TGTGCCAGCTCGGGGCAGGCGAGCACCGGGGAGCTGTTTTTT
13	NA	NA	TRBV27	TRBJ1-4	CASWTATNEKLFF	TGTGCCTCGTGGACAGCAACTAATGAAAAACTGTTTTTT
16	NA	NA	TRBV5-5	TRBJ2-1	CASSFLGGGSYNEQFF	TGTGCCAGCAGCTTCTTAGGCGGAGGCTCCTACAATGAGCAGTTCTTC
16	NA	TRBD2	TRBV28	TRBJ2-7	CASSLFSGSQSYEQYF	TGTGCCAGCAGTTTATTTAGCGGGAGTCAATCCTACGAGCAGTACTTC
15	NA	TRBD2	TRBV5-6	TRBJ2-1	CASSFPSGRINEQFF	TGTGCCAGCAGCTTCCCTAGCGGGAGAATCAATGAGCAGTTCTTC
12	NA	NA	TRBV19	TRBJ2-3	CASSSQADTQYF	TGTGCCAGTAGTTCACAGGCAGATACGCAGTATTTT
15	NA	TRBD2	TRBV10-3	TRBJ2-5	CAISDRTSGTETQYF	TGTGCCATCAGTGACCGGACTAGCGGGACGGAGACCCAGTACTTC
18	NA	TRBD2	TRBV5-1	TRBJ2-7	CASSSPPLSSGTSYEQYF	TGCGCCAGCAGCTCTCCACCCCTTTCTAGCGGGACCTCCTACGAGCAGTACTTC
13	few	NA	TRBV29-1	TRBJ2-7	CSVEGGNSYEQYF	TGCAGCGTTGAAGGAGGAAACTCCTACGAGCAGTACTTC
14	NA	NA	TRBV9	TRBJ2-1	CASSVAGTFNEQFF	TGTGCCAGCAGCGTAGCAGGGACTTTCAATGAGCAGTTCTTC
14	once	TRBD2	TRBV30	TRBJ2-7	CAWSAWTSGSPQYF	TGTGCCTGGAGTGCGTGGACTAGCGGGAGTCCGCAGTACTTC
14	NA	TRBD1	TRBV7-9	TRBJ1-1	CASSFQTGVLEAFF	TGTGCCAGCAGCTTTCAGACAGGGGTACTTGAAGCTTTCTTT
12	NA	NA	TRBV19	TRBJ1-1	CATRHMNTEAFF	TGTGCCACGCGGCACATGAACACTGAAGCTTTCTTT
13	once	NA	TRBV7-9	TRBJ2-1	CASSSNRAYEQFF	TGTGCCAGCAGCTCAAACAGGGCCTATGAGCAGTTCTTC
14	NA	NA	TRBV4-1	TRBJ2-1	CASSLGLGSNEQFF	TGCGCCAGCAGCCTGGGGCTAGGATCCAATGAGCAGTTCTTC
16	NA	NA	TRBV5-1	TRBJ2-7	CASSPSTSGLSYEQYF	TGCGCCAGCAGCCCTTCCACCTCGGGACTGTCGTACGAGCAGTACTTC
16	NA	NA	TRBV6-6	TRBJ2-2	CASSHPDRANTGELFF	TGTGCCAGCAGTCACCCTGACAGAGCGAACACCGGGGAGCTGTTTTTT
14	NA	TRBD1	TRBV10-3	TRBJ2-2	CAISPGQGTGELFF	TGTGCCATCAGCCCGGGACAGGGCACCGGGGAGCTGTTTTTT